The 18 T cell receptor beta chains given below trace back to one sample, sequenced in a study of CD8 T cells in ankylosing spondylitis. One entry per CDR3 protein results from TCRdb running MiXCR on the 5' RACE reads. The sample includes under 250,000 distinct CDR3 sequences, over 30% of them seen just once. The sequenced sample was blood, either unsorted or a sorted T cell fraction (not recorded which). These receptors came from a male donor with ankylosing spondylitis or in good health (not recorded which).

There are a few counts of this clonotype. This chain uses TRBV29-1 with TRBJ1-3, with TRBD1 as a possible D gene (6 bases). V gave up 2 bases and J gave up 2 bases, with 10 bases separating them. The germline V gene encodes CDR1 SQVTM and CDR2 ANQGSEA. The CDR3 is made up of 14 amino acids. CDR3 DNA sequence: TGCAGCGTTGAACGGCAGGGGACTGGAAACACCATATATTTT. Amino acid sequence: CSVERQGTGNTIYF.

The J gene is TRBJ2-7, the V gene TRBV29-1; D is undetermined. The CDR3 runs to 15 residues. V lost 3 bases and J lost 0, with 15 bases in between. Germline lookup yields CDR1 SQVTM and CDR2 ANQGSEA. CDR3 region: CSVETGRKSSYEQYF. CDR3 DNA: TGCAGCGTTGAGACCGGGCGAAAAAGCTCCTACGAGCAGTACTTC.

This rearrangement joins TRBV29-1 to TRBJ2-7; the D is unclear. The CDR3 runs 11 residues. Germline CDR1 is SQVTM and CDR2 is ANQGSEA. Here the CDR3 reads CSVGLYYEQYF. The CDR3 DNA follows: TGCAGTGTCGGCCTCTACTACGAGCAGTACTTC.

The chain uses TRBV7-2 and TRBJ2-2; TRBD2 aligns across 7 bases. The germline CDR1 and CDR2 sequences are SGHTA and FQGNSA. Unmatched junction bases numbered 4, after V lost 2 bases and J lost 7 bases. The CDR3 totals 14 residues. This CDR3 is CASSLWDYGGELFF. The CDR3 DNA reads TGTGCCAGCAGCTTATGGGACTATGGCGGGGAGCTGTTTTTT.

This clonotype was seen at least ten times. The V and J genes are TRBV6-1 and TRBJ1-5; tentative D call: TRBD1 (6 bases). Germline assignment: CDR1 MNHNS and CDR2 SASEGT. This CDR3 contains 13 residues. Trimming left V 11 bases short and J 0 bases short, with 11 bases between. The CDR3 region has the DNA TGTGCCGCAGGGGCGGTTAGCAATCAGCCCCAGCATTTT. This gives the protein CAAGAVSNQPQHF.

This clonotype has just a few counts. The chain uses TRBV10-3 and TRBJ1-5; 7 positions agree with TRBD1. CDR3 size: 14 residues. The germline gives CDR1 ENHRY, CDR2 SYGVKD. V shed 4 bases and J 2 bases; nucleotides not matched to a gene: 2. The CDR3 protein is CAISAGTGNQPQHF. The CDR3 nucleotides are TGTGCCATCAGTGCGGGGACAGGCAATCAGCCCCAGCATTTT.

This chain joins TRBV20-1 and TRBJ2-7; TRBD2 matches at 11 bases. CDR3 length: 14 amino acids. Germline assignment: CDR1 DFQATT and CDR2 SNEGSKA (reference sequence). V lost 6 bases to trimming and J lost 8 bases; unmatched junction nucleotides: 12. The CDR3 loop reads CSAQPGLAASKQYF. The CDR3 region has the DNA TGCAGTGCACAACCGGGACTAGCGGCGTCGAAGCAGTACTTC.

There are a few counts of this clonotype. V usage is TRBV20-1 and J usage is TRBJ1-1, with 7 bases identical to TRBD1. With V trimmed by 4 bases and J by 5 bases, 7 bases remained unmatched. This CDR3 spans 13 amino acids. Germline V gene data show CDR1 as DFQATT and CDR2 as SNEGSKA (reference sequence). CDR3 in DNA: TGCAGTGCTATAGTAGACAGGGTTACTGAAGCTTTCTTT. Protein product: CSAIVDRVTEAFF.

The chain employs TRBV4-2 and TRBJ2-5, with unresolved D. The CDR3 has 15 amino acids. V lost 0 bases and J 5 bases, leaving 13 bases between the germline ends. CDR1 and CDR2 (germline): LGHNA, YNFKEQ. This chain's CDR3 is CASSQDLGNWETQYF. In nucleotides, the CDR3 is TGTGCCAGCAGCCAAGATCTGGGGAACTGGGAGACCCAGTACTTC.

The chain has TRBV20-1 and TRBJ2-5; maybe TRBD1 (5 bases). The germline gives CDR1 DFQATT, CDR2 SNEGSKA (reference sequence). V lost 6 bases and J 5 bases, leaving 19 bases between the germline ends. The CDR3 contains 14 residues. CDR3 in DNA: TGCAGTGCCCGGATGCCGCAGGGTCTGGAGACCCAGTACTTC. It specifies CSARMPQGLETQYF.

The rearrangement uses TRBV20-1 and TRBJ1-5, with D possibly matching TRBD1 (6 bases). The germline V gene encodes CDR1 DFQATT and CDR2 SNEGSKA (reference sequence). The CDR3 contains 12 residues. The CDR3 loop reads CSHRDLDQPQHF. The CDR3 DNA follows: TGCAGCCACAGGGACTTGGATCAGCCCCAGCATTTT.

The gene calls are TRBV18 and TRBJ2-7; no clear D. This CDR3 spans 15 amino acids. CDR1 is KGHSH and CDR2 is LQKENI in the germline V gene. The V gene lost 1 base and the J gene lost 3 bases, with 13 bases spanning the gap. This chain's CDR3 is CASSPLVADGYEQYF. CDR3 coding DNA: TGTGCCAGCTCACCACTTGTGGCAGACGGCTACGAGCAGTACTTC. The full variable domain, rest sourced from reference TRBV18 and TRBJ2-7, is NAGVMQNPRHLVRRRGQEARLRCSPMKGHSHVYWYRQLPEEGLKFMVYLQKENIIDESGMPKERFSAEFPKEGPSILRIQQVVRGDSAAYFCASSPLVADGYEQYFGPGTRLTVT.

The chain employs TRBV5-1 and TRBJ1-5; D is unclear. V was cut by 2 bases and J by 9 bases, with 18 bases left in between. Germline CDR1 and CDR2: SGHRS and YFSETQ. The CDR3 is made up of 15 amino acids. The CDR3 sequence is CASSLEGAPGGPQHF. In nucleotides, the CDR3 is TGCGCCAGCAGCTTAGAGGGAGCCCCAGGAGGGCCCCAGCATTTT. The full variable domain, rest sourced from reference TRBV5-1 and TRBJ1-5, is KAGVTQTPRYLIKTRGQQVTLSCSPISGHRSVSWYQQTPGQGLQFLFEYFSETQRNKGNFPGRFSGRQFSNSRSEMNVSTLELGDSALYLCASSLEGAPGGPQHFGDGTRLSIL.

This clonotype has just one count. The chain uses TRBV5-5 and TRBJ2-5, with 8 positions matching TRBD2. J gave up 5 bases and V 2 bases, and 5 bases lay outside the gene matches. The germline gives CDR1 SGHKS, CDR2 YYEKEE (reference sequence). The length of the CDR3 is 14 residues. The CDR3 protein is CASSFRGGGETQYF. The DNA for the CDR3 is TGTGCCAGCAGCTTCAGGGGCGGGGGGGAGACCCAGTACTTC.

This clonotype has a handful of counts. The CDR3 DNA reads as TGCGCCAGCAGCGGACAGGGGAATCAGCCCCAGCATTTT. Translating gives CASSGQGNQPQHF. This chain joins TRBV10-1 and TRBJ1-5; 9 nucleotides line up with TRBD1. Per germline, CDR1 WNHNN and CDR2 SYGVQD (reference sequence). This CDR3 is 13 amino acids long. The trim removed 6 bases at V and 4 bases at J, leaving 1 base unmatched.

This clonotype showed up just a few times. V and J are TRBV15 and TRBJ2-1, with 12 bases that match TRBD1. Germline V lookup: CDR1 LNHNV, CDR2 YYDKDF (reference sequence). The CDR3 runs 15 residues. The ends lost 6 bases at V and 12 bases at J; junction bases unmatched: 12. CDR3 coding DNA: TGTGCCACCAGTCGACTGGGACAGGGGGCTAGGGGGCAGTTCTTC. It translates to CATSRLGQGARGQFF.

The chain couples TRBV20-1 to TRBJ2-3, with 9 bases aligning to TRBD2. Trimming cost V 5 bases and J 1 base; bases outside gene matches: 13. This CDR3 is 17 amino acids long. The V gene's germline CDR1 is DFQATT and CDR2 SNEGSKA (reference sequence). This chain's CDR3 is CSAESPRASGGTDTQYF. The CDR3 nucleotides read TGCAGTGCTGAAAGTCCCCGGGCTAGCGGGGGCACAGATACGCAGTATTTT.

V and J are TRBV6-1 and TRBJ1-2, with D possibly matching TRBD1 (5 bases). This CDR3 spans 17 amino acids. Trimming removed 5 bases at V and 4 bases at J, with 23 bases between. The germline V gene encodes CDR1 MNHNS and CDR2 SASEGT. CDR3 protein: CASSHTRTGSLLYGYTF. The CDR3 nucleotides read TGTGCCAGCAGTCATACCCGAACAGGATCCCTCCTCTATGGCTACACCTTC.